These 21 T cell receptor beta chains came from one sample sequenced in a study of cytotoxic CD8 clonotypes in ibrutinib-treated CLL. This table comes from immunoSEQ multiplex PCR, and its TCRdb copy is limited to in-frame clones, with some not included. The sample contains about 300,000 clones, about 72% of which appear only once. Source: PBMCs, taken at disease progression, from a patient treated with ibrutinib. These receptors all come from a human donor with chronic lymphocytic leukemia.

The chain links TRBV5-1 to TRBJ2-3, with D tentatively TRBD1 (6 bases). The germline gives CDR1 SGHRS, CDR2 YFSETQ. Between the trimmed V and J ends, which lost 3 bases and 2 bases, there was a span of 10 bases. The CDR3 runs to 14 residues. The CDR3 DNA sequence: TGCGCCAGCAGCTATACAGGGATCACAGATACGCAGTATTTT. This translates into CASSYTGITDTQYF.

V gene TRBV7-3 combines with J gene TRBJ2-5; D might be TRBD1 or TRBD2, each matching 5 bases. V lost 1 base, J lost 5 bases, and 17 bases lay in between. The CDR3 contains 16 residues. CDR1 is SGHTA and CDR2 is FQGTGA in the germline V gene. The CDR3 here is CASSLKGTSGSETQYF. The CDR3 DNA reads TGTGCCAGCAGCTTAAAGGGGACCTCGGGGTCTGAGACCCAGTACTTC.

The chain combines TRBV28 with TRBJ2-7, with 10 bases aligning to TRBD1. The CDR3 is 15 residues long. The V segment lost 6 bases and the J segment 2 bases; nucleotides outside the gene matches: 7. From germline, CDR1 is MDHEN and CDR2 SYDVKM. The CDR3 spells CASSTDRGPTYEQYF. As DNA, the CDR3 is TGTGCCAGCAGCACCGACAGGGGGCCCACCTACGAGCAGTACTTC.

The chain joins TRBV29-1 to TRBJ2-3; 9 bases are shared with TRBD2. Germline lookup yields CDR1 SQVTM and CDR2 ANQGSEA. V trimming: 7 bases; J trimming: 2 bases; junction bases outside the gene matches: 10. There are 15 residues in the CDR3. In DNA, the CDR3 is TGCAGCGCTACCAGCGGGGGGCGATACACAGATACGCAGTATTTT. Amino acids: CSATSGGRYTDTQYF.

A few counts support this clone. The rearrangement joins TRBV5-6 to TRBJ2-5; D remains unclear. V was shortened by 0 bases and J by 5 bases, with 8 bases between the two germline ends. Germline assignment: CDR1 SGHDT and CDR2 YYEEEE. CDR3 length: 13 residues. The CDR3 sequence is CASSLGQWETQYF. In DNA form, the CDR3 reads TGTGCCAGCAGCTTGGGGCAGTGGGAGACCCAGTACTTC.

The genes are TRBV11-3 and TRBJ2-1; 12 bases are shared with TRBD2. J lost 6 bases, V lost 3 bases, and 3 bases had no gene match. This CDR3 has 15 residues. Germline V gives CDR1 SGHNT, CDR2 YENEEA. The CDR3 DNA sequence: TGTGCCAGCAGCTTCTCTAGCGGGGGGGCCAATGAGCAGTTCTTC. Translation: CASSFSSGGANEQFF.

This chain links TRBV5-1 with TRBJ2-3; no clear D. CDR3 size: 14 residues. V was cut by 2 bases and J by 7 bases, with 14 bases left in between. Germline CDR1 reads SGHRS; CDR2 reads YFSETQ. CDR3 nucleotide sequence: TGCGCCAGCAGCTTCGAGAGTAGCACTAATACGCAGTATTTT. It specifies CASSFESSTNTQYF.

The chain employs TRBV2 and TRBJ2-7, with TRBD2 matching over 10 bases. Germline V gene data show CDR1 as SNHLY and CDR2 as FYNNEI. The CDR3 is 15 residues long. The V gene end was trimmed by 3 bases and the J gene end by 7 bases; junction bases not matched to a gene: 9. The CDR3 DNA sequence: TGTGCCAGCAGTGACTTGAGCGGGAGGGCGGTGGAGCAGTACTTC. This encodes CASSDLSGRAVEQYF.

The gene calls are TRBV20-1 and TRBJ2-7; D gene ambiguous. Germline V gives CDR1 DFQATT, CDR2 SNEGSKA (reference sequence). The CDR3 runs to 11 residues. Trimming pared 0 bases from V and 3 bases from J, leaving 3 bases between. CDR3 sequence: CSARDLYEQYF. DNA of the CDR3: TGCAGTGCTAGAGACCTCTACGAGCAGTACTTC.

CDR3 sequence reads: CASGGLYGYTF. The CDR3 region has the DNA TGTGCCAGCGGTGGATTGTATGGCTACACCTTC. The chain employs TRBV6-5 and TRBJ1-2; the D is unclear. Germline CDR1 and CDR2: MNHEY and SVGAGI. Deletions cut 8 bases from V and 5 bases from J, with 9 bases between. The CDR3 sequence is 11 residues long.

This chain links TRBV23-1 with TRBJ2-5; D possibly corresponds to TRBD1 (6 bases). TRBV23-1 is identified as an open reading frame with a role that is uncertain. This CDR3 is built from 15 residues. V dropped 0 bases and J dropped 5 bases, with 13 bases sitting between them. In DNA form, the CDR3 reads TGCGCCAGCAGTCAATCGTCCACAGGGTGGGAGACCCAGTACTTC. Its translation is CASSQSSTGWETQYF.

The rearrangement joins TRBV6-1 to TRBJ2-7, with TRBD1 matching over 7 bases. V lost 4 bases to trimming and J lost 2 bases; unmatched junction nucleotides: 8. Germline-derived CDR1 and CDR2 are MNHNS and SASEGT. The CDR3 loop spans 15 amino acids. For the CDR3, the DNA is TGTGCCAGCAGTGCCTACAGGGGCAATCCCTACGAGCAGTACTTC. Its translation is CASSAYRGNPYEQYF.

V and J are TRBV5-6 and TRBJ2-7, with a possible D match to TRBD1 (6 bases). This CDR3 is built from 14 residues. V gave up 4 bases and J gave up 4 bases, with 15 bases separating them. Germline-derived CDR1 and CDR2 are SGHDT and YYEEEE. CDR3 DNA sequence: TGTGCCAGCAGCAGAACAGGGATTTGGTACGAGCAGTACTTC. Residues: CASSRTGIWYEQYF. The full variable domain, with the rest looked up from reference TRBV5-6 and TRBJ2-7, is DAGVTQSPTHLIKTRGQQVTLRCSPKSGHDTVSWYQQALGQGPQFIFQYYEEEERQRGNFPDRFSGHQFPNYSSELNVNALLLGDSALYLCASSRTGIWYEQYFGPGTRLTVT.

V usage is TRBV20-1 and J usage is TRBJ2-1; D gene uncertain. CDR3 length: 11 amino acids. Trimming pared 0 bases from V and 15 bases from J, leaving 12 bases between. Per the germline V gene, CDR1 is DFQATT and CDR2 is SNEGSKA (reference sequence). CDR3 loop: CSARDRETWFF. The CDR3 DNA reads TGCAGTGCTAGAGATCGAGAGACGTGGTTCTTC.

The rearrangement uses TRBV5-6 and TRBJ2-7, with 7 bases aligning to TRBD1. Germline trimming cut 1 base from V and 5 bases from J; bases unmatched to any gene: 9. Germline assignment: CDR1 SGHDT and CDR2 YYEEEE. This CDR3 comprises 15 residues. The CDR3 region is CASSLLDRIIDEQYF. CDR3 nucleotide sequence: TGTGCCAGCAGCTTGTTGGACAGGATAATCGACGAGCAGTACTTC. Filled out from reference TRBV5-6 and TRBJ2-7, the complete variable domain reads DAGVTQSPTHLIKTRGQQVTLRCSPKSGHDTVSWYQQALGQGPQFIFQYYEEEERQRGNFPDRFSGHQFPNYSSELNVNALLLGDSALYLCASSLLDRIIDEQYFGPGTRLTVT.

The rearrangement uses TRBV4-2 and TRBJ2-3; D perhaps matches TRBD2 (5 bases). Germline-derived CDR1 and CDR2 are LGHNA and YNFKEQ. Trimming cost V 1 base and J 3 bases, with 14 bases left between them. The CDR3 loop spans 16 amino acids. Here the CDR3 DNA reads TGTGCCAGCAGCCAAGGAAGGCTAGCAAGTACAGATACGCAGTATTTT. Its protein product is CASSQGRLASTDTQYF.

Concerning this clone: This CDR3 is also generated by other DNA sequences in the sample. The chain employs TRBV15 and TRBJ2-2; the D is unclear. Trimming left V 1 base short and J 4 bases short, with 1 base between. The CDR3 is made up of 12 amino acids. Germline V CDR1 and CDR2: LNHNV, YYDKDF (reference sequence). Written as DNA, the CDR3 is TGTGCCACCAGCAGAGTCACCGGGGAGCTGTTTTTT. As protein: CATSRVTGELFF.

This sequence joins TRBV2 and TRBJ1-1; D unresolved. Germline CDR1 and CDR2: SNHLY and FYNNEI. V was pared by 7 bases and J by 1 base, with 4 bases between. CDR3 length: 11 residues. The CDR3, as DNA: TGTGCCAGCACAGGGAACACTGAAGCTTTCTTT. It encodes CASTGNTEAFF. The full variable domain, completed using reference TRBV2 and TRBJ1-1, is EPEVTQTPSHQVTQMGQEVILRCVPISNHLYFYWYRQILGQKVEFLVSFYNNEISEKSEIFDDQFSVERPDGSNFTLKIRSTKLEDSAMYFCASTGNTEAFFGQGTRLTVV.

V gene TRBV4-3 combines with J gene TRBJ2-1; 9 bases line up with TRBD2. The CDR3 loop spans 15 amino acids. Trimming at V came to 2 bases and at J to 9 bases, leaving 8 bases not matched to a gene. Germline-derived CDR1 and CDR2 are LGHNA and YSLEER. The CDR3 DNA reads TGCGCCAGCAGCCAATTCCTCGGGACTAGCTTTGAGCAGTTCTTC. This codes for CASSQFLGTSFEQFF.

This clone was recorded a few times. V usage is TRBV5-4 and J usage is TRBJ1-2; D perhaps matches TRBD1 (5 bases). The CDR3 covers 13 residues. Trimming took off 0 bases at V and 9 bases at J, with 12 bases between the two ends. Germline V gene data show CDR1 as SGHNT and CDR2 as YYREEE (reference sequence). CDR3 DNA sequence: TGTGCCAGCAGCTTGGTTGGTTGGGGGAGCTACACCTTC. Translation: CASSLVGWGSYTF.

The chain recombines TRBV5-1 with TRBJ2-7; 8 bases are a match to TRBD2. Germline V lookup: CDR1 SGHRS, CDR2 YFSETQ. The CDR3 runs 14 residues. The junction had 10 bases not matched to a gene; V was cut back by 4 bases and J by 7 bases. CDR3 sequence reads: CASSLKGLAWEQYF. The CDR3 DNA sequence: TGCGCCAGCAGCCTGAAAGGACTAGCTTGGGAGCAGTACTTC. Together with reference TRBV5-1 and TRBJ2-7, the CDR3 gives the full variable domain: KAGVTQTPRYLIKTRGQQVTLSCSPISGHRSVSWYQQTPGQGLQFLFEYFSETQRNKGNFPGRFSGRQFSNSRSEMNVSTLELGDSALYLCASSLKGLAWEQYFGPGTRLTVT.